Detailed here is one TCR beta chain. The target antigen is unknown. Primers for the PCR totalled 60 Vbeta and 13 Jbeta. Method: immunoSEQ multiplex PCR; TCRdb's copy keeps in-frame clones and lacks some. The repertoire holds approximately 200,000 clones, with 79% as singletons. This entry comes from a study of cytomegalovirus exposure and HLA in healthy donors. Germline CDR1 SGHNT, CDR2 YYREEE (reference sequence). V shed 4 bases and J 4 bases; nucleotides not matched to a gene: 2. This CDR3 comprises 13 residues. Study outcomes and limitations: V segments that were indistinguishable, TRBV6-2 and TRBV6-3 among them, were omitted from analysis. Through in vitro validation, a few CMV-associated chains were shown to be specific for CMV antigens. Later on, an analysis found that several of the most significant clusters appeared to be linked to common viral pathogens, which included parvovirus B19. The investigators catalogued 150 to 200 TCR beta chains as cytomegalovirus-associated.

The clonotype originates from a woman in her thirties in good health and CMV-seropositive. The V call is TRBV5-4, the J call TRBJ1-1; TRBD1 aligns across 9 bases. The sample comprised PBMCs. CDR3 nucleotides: TGTGCCAGCAGCATGGGACAGGGCACTGAAGCTTTCTTT. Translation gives CASSMGQGTEAFF.